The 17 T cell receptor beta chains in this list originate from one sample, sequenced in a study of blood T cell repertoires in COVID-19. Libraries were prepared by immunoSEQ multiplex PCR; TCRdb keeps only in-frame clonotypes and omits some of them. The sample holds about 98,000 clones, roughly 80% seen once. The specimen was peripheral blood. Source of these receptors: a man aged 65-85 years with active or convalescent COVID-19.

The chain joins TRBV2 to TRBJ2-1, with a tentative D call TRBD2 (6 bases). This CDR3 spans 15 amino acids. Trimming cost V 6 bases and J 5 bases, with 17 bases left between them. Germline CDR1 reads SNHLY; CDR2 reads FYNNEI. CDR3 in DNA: TGTGCCAGCAGACCCGGGACTTCCCTCAACAATGAGCAGTTCTTC. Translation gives CASRPGTSLNNEQFF. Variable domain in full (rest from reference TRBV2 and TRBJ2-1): EPEVTQTPSHQVTQMGQEVILRCVPISNHLYFYWYRQILGQKVEFLVSFYNNEISEKSEIFDDQFSVERPDGSNFTLKIRSTKLEDSAMYFCASRPGTSLNNEQFFGPGTRLTVL.

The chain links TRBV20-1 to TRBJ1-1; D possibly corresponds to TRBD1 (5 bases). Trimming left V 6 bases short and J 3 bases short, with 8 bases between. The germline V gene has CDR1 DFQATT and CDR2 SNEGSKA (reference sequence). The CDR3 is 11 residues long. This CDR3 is CSAPGDTEAFF. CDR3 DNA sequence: TGCAGTGCCCCGGGGGACACTGAAGCTTTCTTT.

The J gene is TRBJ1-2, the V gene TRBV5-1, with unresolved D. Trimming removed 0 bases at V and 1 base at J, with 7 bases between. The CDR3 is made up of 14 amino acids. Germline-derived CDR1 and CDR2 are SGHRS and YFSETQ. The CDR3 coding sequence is TGCGCCAGCAGCTTGGGGCGGGGTAACTATGGCTACACCTTC. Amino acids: CASSLGRGNYGYTF. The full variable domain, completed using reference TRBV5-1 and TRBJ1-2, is KAGVTQTPRYLIKTRGQQVTLSCSPISGHRSVSWYQQTPGQGLQFLFEYFSETQRNKGNFPGRFSGRQFSNSRSEMNVSTLELGDSALYLCASSLGRGNYGYTFGSGTRLTVV.

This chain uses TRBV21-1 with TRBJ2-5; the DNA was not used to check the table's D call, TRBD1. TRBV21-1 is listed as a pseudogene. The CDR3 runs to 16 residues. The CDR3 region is CASSKRQAREEETQYF. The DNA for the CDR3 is TGTGCCAGCAGCAAGCGACAGGCCCGAGAGGAAGAGACCCAGTACTTC.

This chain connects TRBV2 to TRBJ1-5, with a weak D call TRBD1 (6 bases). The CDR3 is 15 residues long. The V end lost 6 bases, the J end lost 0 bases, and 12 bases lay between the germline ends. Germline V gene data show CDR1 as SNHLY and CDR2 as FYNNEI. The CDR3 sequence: CASRSTGNSNQPQHF. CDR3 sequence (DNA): TGTGCCAGCAGGTCCACAGGGAATAGCAATCAGCCCCAGCATTTT.

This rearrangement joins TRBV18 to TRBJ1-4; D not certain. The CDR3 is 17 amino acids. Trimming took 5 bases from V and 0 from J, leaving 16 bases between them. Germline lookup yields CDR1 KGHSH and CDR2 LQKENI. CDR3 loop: CASSTHPASATNEKLFF. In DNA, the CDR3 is TGTGCCAGCTCAACCCACCCCGCCAGTGCAACTAATGAAAAACTGTTTTTT.

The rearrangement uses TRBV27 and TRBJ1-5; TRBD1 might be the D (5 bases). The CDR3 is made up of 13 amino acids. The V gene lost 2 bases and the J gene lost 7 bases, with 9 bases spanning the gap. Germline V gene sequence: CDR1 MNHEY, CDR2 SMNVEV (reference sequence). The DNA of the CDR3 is TGTGCCAGCAGTTTAGTGGGGGGACAGCCCCAGCATTTT. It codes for CASSLVGGQPQHF.

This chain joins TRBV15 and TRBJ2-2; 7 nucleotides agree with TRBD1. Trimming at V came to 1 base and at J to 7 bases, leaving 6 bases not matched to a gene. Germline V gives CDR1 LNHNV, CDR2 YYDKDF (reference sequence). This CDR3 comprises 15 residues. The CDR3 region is CATSRVGTDHGELFF. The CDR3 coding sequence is TGTGCCACCAGCAGAGTGGGGACAGACCACGGGGAGCTGTTTTTT.

In nucleotides, the CDR3 is TGTGCCAGCAGCGTAATTACAGGGGTCGGAGATACGCAGTATTTT. Amino acids: CASSVITGVGDTQYF. J is TRBJ2-3 and V is TRBV7-9, with 7 bases aligning to TRBD1. The germline gives CDR1 SEHNR, CDR2 FQNEAQ (reference sequence). V lost 5 bases, J lost 5 bases, and 10 bases stayed unmatched. The CDR3 totals 15 residues.

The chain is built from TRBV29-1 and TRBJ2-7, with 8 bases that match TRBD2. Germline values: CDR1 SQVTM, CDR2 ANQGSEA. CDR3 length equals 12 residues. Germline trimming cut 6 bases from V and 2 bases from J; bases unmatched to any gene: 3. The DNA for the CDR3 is TGCAGCGTGCAGCGGGGGCCCTACGAGCAGTACTTC. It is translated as CSVQRGPYEQYF.

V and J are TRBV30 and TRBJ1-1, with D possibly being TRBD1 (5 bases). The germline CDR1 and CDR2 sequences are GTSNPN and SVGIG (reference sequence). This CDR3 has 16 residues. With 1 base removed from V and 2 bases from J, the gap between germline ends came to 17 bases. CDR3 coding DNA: TGTGCCTGGAGTGGGGGACTCCGAGGAGAAAACACTGAAGCTTTCTTT. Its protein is CAWSGGLRGENTEAFF.

CDR3 in DNA: TGTGCCAGTAGTATGGCGGGGTCGGGCGGTGGCTACACCTTC. Translating gives CASSMAGSGGGYTF. The chain uses TRBV19 and TRBJ1-2; D is unresolved. CDR1 and CDR2 (germline): LNHDA, SQIVND (reference sequence). Deletions cut 3 bases from V and 7 bases from J, with 15 bases between. This CDR3 has 14 residues.

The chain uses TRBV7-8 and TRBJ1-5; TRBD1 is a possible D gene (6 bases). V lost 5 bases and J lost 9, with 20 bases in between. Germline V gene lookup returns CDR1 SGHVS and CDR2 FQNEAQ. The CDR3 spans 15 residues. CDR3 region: CASSRGTPQEGPQHF. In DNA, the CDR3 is TGTGCCAGCAGCCGCGGGACACCGCAAGAAGGGCCCCAGCATTTT.

In DNA, the CDR3 is TGTGCCAGCAGCCACCAAGGGGGCGGGGGGCCCGGAGACGAGACCCAGTACTTC. It translates to CASSHQGGGGPGDETQYF. The chain carries TRBV4-2 and TRBJ2-5, with D possibly TRBD2 on 8 matching bases. Trimming cost V 3 bases and J 5 bases, with 25 bases left between them. The germline gives CDR1 LGHNA, CDR2 YNFKEQ. The CDR3 covers 18 residues.

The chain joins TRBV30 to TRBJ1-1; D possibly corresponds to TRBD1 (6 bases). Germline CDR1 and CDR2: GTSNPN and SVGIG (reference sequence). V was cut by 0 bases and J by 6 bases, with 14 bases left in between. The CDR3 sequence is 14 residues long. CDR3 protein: CAWSVRGGGSEAFF. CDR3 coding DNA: TGTGCCTGGAGTGTACGAGGCGGGGGCTCTGAAGCTTTCTTT.

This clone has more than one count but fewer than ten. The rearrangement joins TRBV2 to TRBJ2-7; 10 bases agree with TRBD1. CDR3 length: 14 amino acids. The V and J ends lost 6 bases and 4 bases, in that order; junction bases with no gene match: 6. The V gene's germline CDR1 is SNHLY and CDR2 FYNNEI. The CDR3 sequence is CASRLWDRGYEQYF. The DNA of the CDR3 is TGTGCCAGCAGGCTGTGGGACAGGGGATACGAGCAGTACTTC. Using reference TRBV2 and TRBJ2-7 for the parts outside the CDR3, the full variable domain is EPEVTQTPSHQVTQMGQEVILRCVPISNHLYFYWYRQILGQKVEFLVSFYNNEISEKSEIFDDQFSVERPDGSNFTLKIRSTKLEDSAMYFCASRLWDRGYEQYFGPGTRLTVT.

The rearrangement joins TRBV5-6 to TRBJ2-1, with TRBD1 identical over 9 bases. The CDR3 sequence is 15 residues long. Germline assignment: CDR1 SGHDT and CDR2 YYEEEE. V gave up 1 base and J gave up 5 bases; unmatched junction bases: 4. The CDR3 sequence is CASSLRDRVNNEQFF. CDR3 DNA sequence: TGTGCCAGCAGCTTGCGGGACAGGGTCAACAATGAGCAGTTCTTC.